This T cell receptor (beta chain) was identified in a study of OX40 agonist ivuxolimab in advanced cancers. Study-level information: Patients were dosed with the agonistic anti-OX40 (CD134) antibody ivuxolimab. Patients in the trial were receiving intravenous ivuxolimab every 2 weeks, at doses of 0.01 to 10 mg/kg. Patients were roughly 83% male with ages roughly 20 to 85, mean approximately 58.

With regard to this clone: The sample carries other DNA sequences with the same CDR3.

Researchers took blood at baseline, on cycle 4 day 1, and on cycle 7 day 1. Repertoires were generated with immunoSEQ multiplex PCR, while TCRdb's copy carries only in-frame clones and drops some. This table holds 55,000 to 80,000 clones, roughly 84% found once. The CDR3 runs to 13 residues. Trimming removed 0 bases from V and 7 bases from J, with 9 bases in between. Germline assignment: CDR1 SGHAT and CDR2 FQNNGV. Source: CD4+ or CD8+ T cells sorted from blood, taken in a trial of the OX40 agonist ivuxolimab. The sequence came from an adult with an advanced solid tumor such as melanoma, head and neck, liver or kidney cancer. The V gene is TRBV11-2, the J gene TRBJ1-2, with D possibly being TRBD1 (5 bases). The CDR3 here is CASSLDRGGGYTF. Written as DNA, the CDR3 is TGTGCCAGCAGCTTAGATCGTGGGGGTGGCTACACCTTC.